These 11 T cell receptor beta chains were all obtained from the same sample, sequenced in a study of T-cell memory formation after mild COVID-19. TCRdb used MiXCR to reprocess the 5' RACE reads, holding one entry per CDR3 protein. The sample comprises approximately 250,000 distinct CDR3 sequences, around 15% of which are singletons, and around a fifth rests with the top ten. Specimen: PBMCs or a T cell subset sorted from them (not recorded which). Every receptor here comes from a man aged 18 to 30 who had mild COVID-19 (a few samples of this study predate the infection). Cell type and time point are not known.

This chain links TRBV7-2 with TRBJ1-1, with D unresolved. V shed 5 bases and J shed 3 bases, with 16 bases lying between them. Germline V gives CDR1 SGHTA, CDR2 FQGNSA. This CDR3 spans 15 amino acids. The CDR3 loop is CASSLRPTGDTEAFF. CDR3 sequence (DNA): TGTGCCAGCAGCCTTAGGCCCACTGGGGACACTGAAGCTTTCTTT. Looking up the rest from reference TRBV7-2 and TRBJ1-1 gives the full variable domain: GAGVSQSPSNKVTEKGKDVELRCDPISGHTALYWYRQSLGQGLEFLIYFQGNSAPDKSGLPSDRFSAERTGGSVSTLTIQRTQQEDSAVYLCASSLRPTGDTEAFFGQGTRLTVV.

This chain uses TRBV6-4 with TRBJ2-7; tentatively, D is TRBD2 (6 bases). The CDR3 sequence is 16 residues long. The V gene lost 1 base and the J gene lost 4 bases, with 17 bases spanning the gap. Germline V CDR1 and CDR2: MRHNA, SNTAGT. The CDR3 DNA is TGTGCCAGCAGTGACTGTCGACTAGGATCGCTGTACGAGCAGTACGTC. Translation: CASSDCRLGSLYEQYV.

CDR3 sequence reads: CASTVQGAMADTQYF. The CDR3 bases are TGTGCCAGCACCGTACAGGGGGCTATGGCAGATACGCAGTATTTT. V usage is TRBV12-3 or TRBV12-4 and J usage is TRBJ2-3; 9 positions match TRBD1. Trimming took 7 bases from V and 4 from J; bases not matched to a gene: 9. The CDR3 is 15 amino acids.

This clonotype was observed many times. CDR3 amino acids: CASSLGRGRQEFSYNEQFF. The CDR3 region has the DNA TGCGCCAGCAGCCTCGGGAGGGGCAGGCAGGAGTTTAGTTACAATGAGCAGTTCTTC. The chain employs TRBV4-1 and TRBJ2-1, with TRBD2 matching 8 bases. The CDR3 consists of 19 residues. The V gene's germline CDR1 is MGHRA and CDR2 YSYEKL. J lost 4 bases, V lost 4 bases, and 18 bases had no gene match.

This clonotype showed up just a few times. The J gene is TRBJ1-1, the V gene TRBV2; D is possibly TRBD1 (6 bases). Per germline, CDR1 SNHLY and CDR2 FYNNEI. The CDR3 totals 14 residues. Trimming removed 6 bases from V and 0 bases from J, with 11 bases in between. The CDR3: CASRETGMNTEAFF. The CDR3 DNA sequence: TGTGCCAGCAGAGAGACAGGAATGAACACTGAAGCTTTCTTT.

The table lists this clonotype with a few counts. V gene TRBV20-1 combines with J gene TRBJ1-2; the D gene is possibly TRBD1 (6 bases). V was pared by 3 bases and J by 4 bases, with 12 bases between. CDR3 length: 13 amino acids. Germline CDR1 and CDR2: DFQATT and SNEGSKA (reference sequence). CDR3 sequence: CSARRTALYGYTF. CDR3 nucleotide sequence: TGCAGTGCTAGGCGGACAGCTCTCTATGGCTACACCTTC.

This clonotype was found a few times. The chain uses TRBV4-1 and TRBJ1-5; TRBD1 might be the D (5 bases). The germline CDR1 and CDR2 sequences are MGHRA and YSYEKL. The CDR3 runs 15 residues. Between the trimmed V and J ends, which lost 2 bases and 0 bases, there was a span of 8 bases. CDR3 sequence: CASSQRDVSNQPQHF. The DNA of the CDR3 is TGCGCCAGCAGCCAACGGGACGTTAGCAATCAGCCCCAGCATTTT.

The table lists this clonotype with a few counts. This chain's CDR3 is CASSQELASGGPGNEQFF. The DNA of the CDR3 is TGCGCCAGCAGCCAAGAACTCGCTAGCGGGGGGCCGGGGAATGAGCAGTTCTTC. The chain is built from TRBV4-3 and TRBJ2-1; 11 positions match TRBD2. The J segment lost 7 bases and the V segment lost 0 bases, leaving 11 bases of the junction unmatched. The germline CDR1 and CDR2 sequences are LGHNA and YSLEER. The CDR3 consists of 18 residues.

The chain recombines TRBV9 with TRBJ1-2; 7 nucleotides align to TRBD1. The CDR3 is made up of 16 amino acids. V lost 0 bases and J lost 4; bases outside the gene matches: 9. CDR1 SGDLS and CDR2 YYNGEE come from the germline V gene. CDR3 amino acids: CASSVEPGGLGYGYTF. CDR3 DNA: TGTGCCAGCAGCGTAGAGCCAGGGGGATTAGGCTATGGCTACACCTTC.

This clonotype was detected many times. V gene TRBV5-5 combines with J gene TRBJ2-1, with TRBD2 matching 8 bases. This CDR3 spans 14 amino acids. Germline CDR1 reads SGHKS; CDR2 reads YYEKEE (reference sequence). V shed 3 bases, J shed 6 bases, and the junction held 5 bases outside the gene matches. The CDR3 reads CASSSTRGGNEQFF. The CDR3, as DNA: TGTGCCAGCAGCTCAACCCGGGGGGGCAATGAGCAGTTCTTC.

V and J are TRBV24-1 and TRBJ1-5; D possibly corresponds to TRBD1 (6 bases). Trimming took off 2 bases at V and 5 bases at J, with 9 bases between the two ends. The CDR3 has 14 amino acids. CDR1 is KGHDR and CDR2 is SFDVKD in the germline V gene. The CDR3 region has the DNA TGTGCCACCAGTGATTGGACAGCCGATCAGCCCCAGCATTTT. Its translation: CATSDWTADQPQHF.